This T cell receptor beta chain was recovered during a study of response to subunit inactivated influenza vaccine. From the RT-PCR reads, TCRdb called clonotypes with MiXCR, one entry per CDR3 protein. The table records roughly 290,000 distinct CDR3 sequences, 21% of them present only once. Germline lookup yields CDR1 SGHAT and CDR2 FQNNGV. V shed 3 bases and J shed 7 bases, with 22 bases lying between them. The CDR3 is 17 amino acids. The sequenced sample was PBMCs from blood, obtained about 19 months after vaccination. The TCR originated in a man between 50 and 70 years old who received an inactivated influenza vaccine. The chain has TRBV11-2 and TRBJ2-1; tentatively, D is TRBD2 (5 bases). As DNA, the CDR3 is TGTGCCAGCAGCTTGATTGGGCCTAGCCTGTTAAGGAATGAGCAGTTCTTC. Its protein is CASSLIGPSLLRNEQFF.